This TCR beta chain was obtained from a study of shared clonotypes between healthy human individuals. This clone was counted only a few times. Libraries were prepared by immunoSEQ multiplex PCR; TCRdb keeps only in-frame clonotypes and omits some of them. Here the sample spans hundreds of thousands of clones, approximately 79% being singletons. There are 13 residues in the CDR3. V was clipped by 4 bases and J by 4 bases, with 7 bases between them. Germline-derived CDR1 and CDR2 are MNHEY and SMNVEV (reference sequence). The sample comprised memory CD4+ T cells sorted from blood. Subset here: CD45RA-negative fraction. J is TRBJ2-2 and V is TRBV27, with D unresolved. This sequence originates from a woman aged 25 to 39 in good health. CDR3 in amino acids: CASSWARTGELFF. The CDR3 DNA reads TGTGCCAGCAGTTGGGCCCGCACCGGGGAGCTGTTTTTT.